This T cell receptor beta chain was sequenced in a study of blood T cells in healthy people across ages. This clonotype was seen a few times. Primers used in a second PCR of roughly 7 to 12 cycles were a sample-barcoded 5' primer and a J-beta primer mix. TCRdb analysed the 5' RACE reads with MiXCR anew, one entry per CDR3 protein. Of roughly 730,000 distinct CDR3 sequences in the sample, just over 55% were seen once. The sequence was collected from a middle-aged man in good health. The specimen was blood.

The CDR3 DNA reads as TGTGCCACCAGCAACCGAAGCGGGAGGGCCAGGAAGACCCAGTACTTC. As protein: CATSNRSGRARKTQYF. The chain couples TRBV15 to TRBJ2-7; the match to TRBD2 covers 10 bases. The DNA end is more similar to TRBJ2-5, so the J call may be wrong. The CDR3 spans 16 residues. Germline CDR1 LNHNV, CDR2 YYDKDF (reference sequence).